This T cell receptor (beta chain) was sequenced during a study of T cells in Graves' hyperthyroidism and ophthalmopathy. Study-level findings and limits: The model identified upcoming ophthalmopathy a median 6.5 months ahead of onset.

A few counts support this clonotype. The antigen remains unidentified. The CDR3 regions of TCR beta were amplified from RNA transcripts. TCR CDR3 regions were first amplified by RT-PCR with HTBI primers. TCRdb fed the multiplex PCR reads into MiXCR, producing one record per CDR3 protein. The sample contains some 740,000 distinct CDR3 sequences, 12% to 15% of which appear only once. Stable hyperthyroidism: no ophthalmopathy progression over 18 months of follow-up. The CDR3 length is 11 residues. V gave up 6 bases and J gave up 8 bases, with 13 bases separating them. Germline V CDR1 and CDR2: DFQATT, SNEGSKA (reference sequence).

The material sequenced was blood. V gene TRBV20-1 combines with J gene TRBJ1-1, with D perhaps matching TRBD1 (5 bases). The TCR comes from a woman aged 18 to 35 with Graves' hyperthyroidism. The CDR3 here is CSALPGPEAFF. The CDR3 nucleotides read TGCAGTGCCCTACCAGGGCCAGAAGCTTTCTTT.